The 20 T cell receptor delta chains below all came from one sample that was sequenced in a study of γδ T cells in repeated Plasmodium falciparum infection. Vgamma9/Vdelta2+ and Vdelta2-negative gammadelta T cells were flow-sorted from PBMC for bulk sequencing. TCRdb re-called the multiplex PCR reads with CATT. The sample gives about 50,000 delta-chain clones, 1.9% of which show up once; roughly 25% is in the top ten. Sequenced material: gamma-delta T cells from blood. These receptors were taken from a pool of human donors (malaria-infected and uninfected, not separated).

This clone turned up a few times. For this DNA, TCRdb reports the protein of a much larger clone, which diverges at residue 6, most likely from a read error; the protein presented here is translated directly from the DNA. The rearrangement joins TRAV38-2/DV8 to TRDJ1; 12 bases line up with TRDD3. Assignment of the J gene here rests on matching the DNA to germline, because TCRdb gives none. Unmatched junction bases numbered 39, after V lost 6 bases and J lost 3 bases. CDR1 is TSESDYY and CDR2 is QEAYKQQN in the germline V gene. This CDR3 spans 26 amino acids. As DNA, the CDR3 is TGTGCTTATACGGGGGCGCCCTCCACTCAGCCCCGTACTGGGGGATACCATACGACGGGTCCCGATAAACTCATCTTT. Translation: CAYTGAPSTQPRTGGYHTTGPDKLIF.

This clone appeared many times. The protein recorded in TCRdb matches a much larger clone and deviates from this DNA's translation at residue 22, suggesting a read error; the protein here is obtained by translating the DNA. The rearrangement joins TRDV3 to TRDJ1; 9 bases align to TRDD3. The CDR3 extends over 23 amino acids. Per the germline V gene, CDR1 is TVYSNPD and CDR2 is GDNSRS (reference sequence). The chain's CDR3 is CASLSTGGQTAKVGVRYTDKLTF. The CDR3 DNA reads TGTGCCTCCCTCAGTACTGGGGGACAGACGGCGAAAGTGGGGGTGAGATACACCGATAAACTCACCTTT. The full variable domain, its missing parts supplied by reference TRDV3 and TRDJ1, is CDKVTQSSPDQTVASGSEVVLLCTYDTVYSNPDLFWYRIRPDYSFQFVFYGDNSRSEGADFTQGRFSVKHILTQKAFHLVISPVRTEDSATYYCASLSTGGQTAKVGVRYTDKLTFGKGTRVTVEP.

This clone showed up many times. TCRdb pairs this DNA with a much larger clone's protein that differs at residue 16, likely a read error; the protein shown was translated from the DNA. V gene TRDV2 combines with J gene TRDJ1, with 10 nucleotides matching TRDD3. The CDR3 length is 20 residues. Per the germline V gene, CDR1 is GEAIGNYY and CDR2 is EKD. CDR3 nucleotide sequence: TGTGCCTGTGACACGCATCCCCGAATGCTGGGGGATAGGTACACCGGTAAACTCATCTTT. It is translated as CACDTHPRMLGDRYTGKLIF.

This clone was found a few times. TCRdb's listed protein matches a much larger clone and diverges from this DNA's translation at residue 7, likely through a read error; the protein shown comes from the DNA. The chain has TRDV1 and TRDJ1; no reliable D call. In the absence of a J gene in TCRdb, the DNA was matched to germline to assign it here. There are 16 residues in the CDR3. CDR1 is TSWWSYY and CDR2 is QGS in the germline V gene. V was clipped by 2 bases and J by 0 bases, with 13 bases between them. This CDR3 is CALGEIHQGYTDKLIF. Here the CDR3 DNA reads TGTGCTCTTGGGGAAATCCATCAGGGGTACACCGATAAACTCATCTTT.

For this clone: This may be a read error, as it is one base from a much larger clone. Here the CDR3 reads CALGESMTRPLYWGMLVRTDKLIF. The CDR3 DNA follows: TGTGCTCTTGGGGAATCCATGACAAGACCCTTATACTGGGGGATGTTGGTGAGAACCGATAAACTCATCTTT. This sequence joins TRDV1 and TRDJ1, with 10 bases matching TRDD3. The germline CDR1 and CDR2 sequences are TSWWSYY and QGS. The CDR3 runs 24 residues. Losses at the gene ends were 2 bases for V and 2 bases for J; bases not matched to a gene: 29.

This clone came up many times. For this DNA, TCRdb reports the protein of a much larger clone, which diverges at residue 7, most likely from a read error; the protein presented here is translated directly from the DNA. The chain employs TRDV2 and TRDJ1; 7 bases agree with TRDD3. TCRdb carries no J gene annotation; the J gene was assigned here by matching the DNA with germline. The CDR3 spans 18 residues. V lost 3 bases to trimming and J lost 0 bases; unmatched junction nucleotides: 15. The germline V gene has CDR1 GEAIGNYY and CDR2 EKD. CDR3 coding DNA: TGTGCCTGTGACTTATTAAGGTGGGGGACCCCGTACACCGATAAACTCATCTTT. Translating it yields CACDLLRWGTPYTDKLIF.

To note about this clone: TCRdb has a much larger clone's protein, which differs at residue 18 from the translation of this DNA, likely because of a read error; what is shown is the protein translated from the DNA. The genes are TRDV1 and TRDJ1; TRDD3 agrees at 9 bases. The J gene is not listed in TCRdb, so it was assigned here from a DNA match to germline. Germline loops: CDR1 TSWWSYY, CDR2 QGS. With V trimmed by 0 bases and J by 0 bases, 38 bases remained unmatched. The CDR3 has 28 residues. The CDR3 spells CALGELIPPVPSTLTGGHVPLYTDKLIF. DNA of the CDR3: TGTGCTCTTGGGGAACTAATCCCCCCTGTACCTTCAACCTTAACTGGGGGACACGTCCCCCTGTACACCGATAAACTCATCTTT.

Of note for this clone: This likely traces to a read error, being one base from a far larger clone. Other DNA sequences of this sample code for an identical CDR3. V and J are TRDV1 and TRDJ1, with TRDD3 matching 9 bases. No J segment appears in TCRdb, so it was assigned here by matching the sequence to germline. Germline V CDR1 and CDR2: TSWWSYY, QGS. V lost 1 base, J lost 7 bases, and 31 bases stayed unmatched. This CDR3 contains 23 residues. The CDR3 DNA is TGTGCTCTTGGGGAACCAGTTACCCTTAAAGCCTTCCTGCGCCGGGGGATACTGGGTAAACTCATCTTT. Translated: CALGEPVTLKAFLRRGILGKLIF.

A few counts support this clone. The protein recorded in TCRdb matches a much larger clone and deviates from this DNA's translation at residue 12, suggesting a read error; the protein here is obtained by translating the DNA. Here the V gene is TRDV2, but the J gene went uncalled; the tabulated D call, TRDD3, remains unverified against the DNA. CDR3 length: 14 residues. CDR1 and CDR2 from the germline V gene are GEAIGNYY and EKD. The CDR3 nucleotides are TGTGCCTGTGATCGGCTGGGGGAGGCCCGACAGACGTTTTTC. This sequence encodes CACDRLGEARQTFF.

This clone was seen many times. TCRdb's listed protein matches a much larger clone and diverges from this DNA's translation at residue 14, likely through a read error; the protein shown comes from the DNA. The chain uses TRDV1 and TRDJ1, with D tentatively TRDD2 (5 bases). In the absence of a J gene in TCRdb, the DNA was matched to germline to assign it here. Trimming left V 0 bases short and J 1 base short, with 30 bases between. This CDR3 has 22 amino acids. In germline, CDR1 is TSWWSYY, CDR2 QGS. As DNA, the CDR3 is TGTGCTCTTGGGGAACTCTTCTATAACAGCCACTGCCCTTCTGAACCCACCGATAAACTCATCTTT. This gives the protein CALGELFYNSHCPSEPTDKLIF.

About this clone: TCRdb records a much larger clone's protein for this DNA, with a difference at residue 8 that likely arises from a read error; the protein given is the translation of the DNA. The rearrangement links TRDV1 to TRDJ1; 10 nucleotides match TRDD3. The J gene was not available in TCRdb and was assigned here by matching the DNA to germline segments. Trimming removed 0 bases from V and 3 bases from J; junction bases left unmatched: 16. CDR1 is TSWWSYY, CDR2 QGS, per germline. The CDR3 has 20 residues. In nucleotides, the CDR3 is TGTGCTCTTGGGGAACTAGACTCATACTGGGGGATCTTTTGGGCCGATAAACTCATCTTT. This sequence encodes CALGELDSYWGIFWADKLIF.

This clone appeared a few times. This DNA translates differently at residue 8 from the TCRdb protein, which is that of a much larger clone; a read error is likely, and the protein shown is the DNA's own translation. The J gene is TRDJ1, the V gene TRDV3; 7 bases fit TRDD2. No J gene was available from TCRdb, and it was assigned here by a germline match of the DNA. Germline loops: CDR1 TVYSNPD, CDR2 GDNSRS (reference sequence). With 3 bases clipped from V and 7 bases from J, the junction kept 23 bases outside the gene matches. The CDR3 runs 17 residues. The DNA for the CDR3 is TGTGCCTTATATTCCTACCGGAGGCTGGGCAACTACCTTAAACTCATCTTT. Amino acids: CALYSYRRLGNYLKLIF.

With respect to this clone: The protein recorded in TCRdb matches a much larger clone and deviates from this DNA's translation at residue 15, suggesting a read error; the protein here is obtained by translating the DNA. The V gene reported is TRDV2; the J gene is uncalled; the table gives TRDD3 as D, unverified against the DNA. The CDR3 loop spans 16 amino acids. Germline CDR1 reads GEAIGNYY; CDR2 reads EKD. CDR3: CACDTWGIKYTDKLTF. CDR3 DNA: TGTGCCTGTGACACTTGGGGGATCAAGTACACCGATAAACTCACCTTT.

For this clone: A far larger clone lies a single base away; this is likely a read error. This CDR3 is also generated by other DNA sequences in the sample. The chain combines TRDV1 with TRDJ1; D might be TRDD3 (5 bases). The CDR3 is made up of 15 amino acids. CDR1 is TSWWSYY, CDR2 QGS, per germline. This CDR3 reads CALGERARRTDKLIF. DNA for the CDR3: TGCGCTCTTGGGGAGCGGGCCCGGCGGACCGATAAACTCATCTTT.

This clone was recorded a few times. This is likely an artifact of a read error, given a far larger clone one base away. Other DNA sequences from this sample encode an identical CDR3 as well. The rearrangement uses TRDV1 and TRDJ1; 7 bases match TRDD3. TCRdb supplies no J gene; here it was assigned by aligning the nucleotide sequence to germline. Per germline, CDR1 TSWWSYY and CDR2 QGS. The CDR3 is made up of 21 amino acids. J lost 0 bases, V lost 5 bases, and 24 bases had no gene match. The CDR3 protein is CALGKGPPGPLPWGYTDKLIF. CDR3 nucleotides: TGTGCTCTTGGGAAGGGCCCCCCAGGGCCTCTACCCTGGGGGTACACCGATAAACTCATCTTT.

This clone has more than one count but fewer than ten. This DNA's translation and the protein TCRdb lists, from a much larger clone, do not match at residue 9, likely due to a read error; the protein shown is translated from the DNA. The chain carries TRDV1 and TRDJ1, with 11 nucleotides matching TRDD3. The J gene is not listed in TCRdb, so it was assigned here from a DNA match to germline. The CDR3 runs to 27 residues. The V and J ends lost 5 bases and 5 bases, in that order; junction bases with no gene match: 43. Looked up from germline, CDR1 is TSWWSYY and CDR2 is QGS. The CDR3 spells CALGRRFAFIDLQYWGISFSPLDKLIF. The CDR3 bases are TGTGCTCTTGGGCGACGCTTTGCCTTCATAGACTTGCAGTACTGGGGGATATCTTTTAGTCCCCTGGATAAACTCATCTTT.

This clone has more than one count but fewer than ten. TCRdb's entry gives the protein of a much larger clone, which mismatches this DNA's translation at residue 8, likely from a read error; the protein reported here is translated from the DNA. The V and J genes are TRDV1 and TRDJ1; TRDD3 matches 9 bases. The CDR3 spans 23 residues. From germline, CDR1 is TSWWSYY and CDR2 QGS. V shed 1 base and J 1 base; nucleotides not matched to a gene: 25. The CDR3 DNA sequence: TGTGCTCTTGGGGAACAAGTTGTCCTTTCATTTCCACTGGGGGACCGTTGCACCGATAAACTCATCTTT. It yields the protein CALGEQVVLSFPLGDRCTDKLIF.

Note on this clone: This sequence is one base from a far larger clone and is likely a read error. Other DNA variants within this sample encode the same CDR3. The rearrangement joins TRDV3 to TRDJ1; 7 nucleotides align to TRDD3. There are 20 residues in the CDR3. CDR1 and CDR2 from the germline V gene are TVYSNPD and GDNSRS (reference sequence). V lost 1 base, J lost 0 bases, and 23 bases stayed unmatched. The CDR3 spells CAFISSATVWGARNTDKLIF. Written as DNA, the CDR3 is TGTGCCTTTATATCTTCCGCCACAGTCTGGGGGGCCAGGAACACCGATAAACTCATCTTT.

About this clone: This likely stems from a read error, as it lies one base from a far larger clone. Different DNA sequences within this sample yield the same CDR3. The V call is TRDV2, the J call TRDJ1, with 7 bases that match TRDD3. Because TCRdb records no J gene, it was assigned here through a match of the DNA to germline. The germline gives CDR1 GEAIGNYY, CDR2 EKD. The CDR3 length is 14 residues. The CDR3 region has the DNA TGTGCCTGTGGTGGGGGACCGTACACTGATAAACTCATCTTT. It yields the protein CACGGGPYTDKLIF.

This clone was seen only a few times. TCRdb's listed protein matches a much larger clone and diverges from this DNA's translation at residue 16, likely through a read error; the protein shown comes from the DNA. The V gene is TRDV1, the J gene TRDJ1; the match to TRDD3 covers 12 bases. The J gene was not available in TCRdb and was assigned here by matching the DNA to germline segments. The CDR3 is 21 amino acids. Germline trimming cut 3 bases from V and 7 bases from J; bases unmatched to any gene: 24. The germline gives CDR1 TSWWSYY, CDR2 QGS. Here the CDR3 DNA reads TGTGCTCTTGGGGATCCTCTTCTATCCAGCTGGGGGATACGCGGTCCTGGTAAACTCATCTTT. Its protein is CALGDPLLSSWGIRGPGKLIF.